The 22 T cell receptor beta chains listed next were all sequenced from one sample in a study of blood T cell repertoires in COVID-19. TCRdb keeps only in-frame clones here, not all; method: immunoSEQ multiplex PCR. The sample includes 130,000 to 150,000 clones, around 80% seen only once; the top ten take approximately 5.8%. Sequenced material: peripheral blood. The origin of the receptors is a human donor in a cohort sampled during active COVID-19.

The chain combines TRBV19 with TRBJ2-1; D may be TRBD1 (5 bases). CDR1 LNHDA and CDR2 SQIVND come from the germline V gene (reference sequence). The V and J ends lost 5 bases and 2 bases respectively, with 13 bases between them. The CDR3 is 15 amino acids. The chain's CDR3 is CASSPQWGPYNEQFF. The CDR3 DNA sequence: TGTGCCAGTAGTCCCCAGTGGGGCCCCTACAATGAGCAGTTCTTC.

This chain connects TRBV7-9 to TRBJ1-5; no reliable D call. Germline V gene data show CDR1 as SEHNR and CDR2 as FQNEAQ (reference sequence). This CDR3 is built from 14 residues. Trimming took 1 base from V and 0 from J, leaving 4 bases between them. CDR3 DNA: TGTGCCAGCAGCTTAGGCTATAGCAATCAGCCCCAGCATTTT. Amino acid sequence: CASSLGYSNQPQHF.

The V call is TRBV5-1, the J call TRBJ2-7; 7 nucleotides align to TRBD1. With V trimmed by 4 bases and J by 3 bases, 7 bases remained unmatched. The germline V gene has CDR1 SGHRS and CDR2 YFSETQ. CDR3 size: 14 residues. CDR3 nucleotides: TGCGCCAGCAGCCCTGGACAGGTAAACTACGAGCAGTACTTC. It codes for CASSPGQVNYEQYF.

The chain has TRBV6-2 or TRBV6-3 and TRBJ2-1; 10 positions agree with TRBD1. The J segment lost 8 bases and the V segment lost 2 bases, leaving 12 bases of the junction unmatched. Germline CDR1 MNHEY, CDR2 SVGEGT. CDR3 length: 17 residues. The CDR3 DNA reads as TGTGCCAGCAGTTACCTAACCGGGACAGGGGCAAGGGATGAGCAGTTCTTC. This sequence encodes CASSYLTGTGARDEQFF.

The chain combines TRBV9 with TRBJ2-1, with 10 bases fitting TRBD2. The CDR3 consists of 15 residues. V shed 3 bases and J 4 bases; nucleotides not matched to a gene: 4. Germline CDR1 is SGDLS and CDR2 is YYNGEE. The CDR3 loop reads CASSERLAGYNEQFF. Here the CDR3 DNA reads TGTGCCAGCAGCGAAAGACTAGCGGGTTACAATGAGCAGTTCTTC.

This clone has a single count. This chain links TRBV30 with TRBJ2-1; possible D gene TRBD2, 7 bases. Per germline, CDR1 GTSNPN and CDR2 SVGIG (reference sequence). The CDR3 is made up of 13 amino acids. The V gene lost 7 bases and the J gene lost 9 bases, with 19 bases spanning the gap. The CDR3 sequence is CASTTRGPSEQFF. In nucleotides, the CDR3 is TGTGCCTCAACCACGCGGGGGCCGTCTGAGCAGTTCTTC.

This chain joins TRBV4-3 and TRBJ2-5; 7 nucleotides line up with TRBD2. Germline CDR1 LGHNA, CDR2 YSLEER. V lost 2 bases to trimming and J lost 3 bases; unmatched junction nucleotides: 15. This CDR3 has 18 residues. In nucleotides, the CDR3 is TGCGCCAGCAGCCAATCGTTGGGGGGGTCACAAATTGAAGAGACCCAGTACTTC. This translates into CASSQSLGGSQIEETQYF.

V usage is TRBV4-2 and J usage is TRBJ2-1; the match to TRBD2 covers 7 bases. J lost 8 bases, V lost 1 base, and 5 bases had no gene match. The CDR3 has 14 residues. Germline V gene lookup returns CDR1 LGHNA and CDR2 YNFKEQ. The CDR3 loop is CASSQAARGDEQFF. In DNA form, the CDR3 reads TGTGCCAGCAGCCAAGCCGCTCGGGGGGATGAGCAGTTCTTC.

This chain uses TRBV7-2 with TRBJ2-7, with 12 bases identical to TRBD1. V trimming: 0 bases; J trimming: 2 bases; junction bases outside the gene matches: 8. CDR1 SGHTA and CDR2 FQGNSA come from the germline V gene. The CDR3 consists of 18 residues. The chain's CDR3 is CASSLATGQGARTYEQYF. The DNA for the CDR3 is TGTGCCAGCAGCTTAGCAACGGGACAGGGGGCCAGGACCTACGAGCAGTACTTC.

The chain employs TRBV2 and TRBJ1-2, with D tentatively TRBD1 (5 bases). Trimming left V 9 bases short and J 8 bases short, with 19 bases between. CDR3 length: 13 amino acids. The germline CDR1 and CDR2 sequences are SNHLY and FYNNEI. DNA for the CDR3: TGTGCCAGTCCCCCCGACAGACGTGGCGGCTACACCTTC. Translation: CASPPDRRGGYTF. Looking up the rest from reference TRBV2 and TRBJ1-2 gives the full variable domain: EPEVTQTPSHQVTQMGQEVILRCVPISNHLYFYWYRQILGQKVEFLVSFYNNEISEKSEIFDDQFSVERPDGSNFTLKIRSTKLEDSAMYFCASPPDRRGGYTFGSGTRLTVV.

V is TRBV27 and J is TRBJ1-6, with a tentative D call TRBD1 (5 bases). This CDR3 is built from 12 residues. Deletions cut 6 bases from V and 13 bases from J, with 13 bases between. Germline V gene lookup returns CDR1 MNHEY and CDR2 SMNVEV (reference sequence). The CDR3 region is CASRSGSRPLHF. For the CDR3, the DNA is TGTGCCAGCAGATCAGGGTCGCGGCCCCTCCACTTT.

This clone was counted once. V gene TRBV28 combines with J gene TRBJ2-2; maybe TRBD2 (6 bases). The length of the CDR3 is 15 residues. Trimming took off 4 bases at V and 2 bases at J, with 11 bases between the two ends. Germline CDR1 MDHEN, CDR2 SYDVKM. The CDR3 spells CASSYAGSNTGELFF. In DNA, the CDR3 is TGTGCCAGCAGTTATGCGGGAAGTAACACCGGGGAGCTGTTTTTT. The whole variable domain, remainder taken from reference TRBV28 and TRBJ2-2, is DVKVTQSSRYLVKRTGEKVFLECVQDMDHENMFWYRQDPGLGLRLIYFSYDVKMKEKGDIPEGYSVSREKKERFSLILESASTNQTSMYLCASSYAGSNTGELFFGEGSRLTVL.

In its sample, this clone was seen a few times. The chain has TRBV5-6 and TRBJ2-3; 7 positions agree with TRBD2. V trimming: 2 bases; J trimming: 2 bases; junction bases outside the gene matches: 8. Germline CDR1 and CDR2: SGHDT and YYEEEE. The length of the CDR3 is 16 residues. The CDR3 region is CASSFRTRASTDTQYF. The DNA for the CDR3 is TGTGCCAGCAGCTTCCGGACTAGGGCCTCCACAGATACGCAGTATTTT.

A remark on this clone: Germline and junction disagree at one end, which may indicate a read error. V gene TRBV10-3 combines with J gene TRBJ2-1, with 7 positions matching TRBD1. Germline V gives CDR1 ENHRY, CDR2 SYGVKD. This CDR3 is 10 amino acids long. DNA for the CDR3: TGCTCAGGGGGAGAAGATGAGCAGTTCTTC. Protein sequence: CSGGEDEQFF.

The chain combines TRBV6-6 with TRBJ1-2; perhaps TRBD1 as D (5 bases). V lost 7 bases, J lost 6 bases, and 15 bases lay in between. This CDR3 region has 13 residues. The germline V gene has CDR1 MNHNY and CDR2 SVGAGI (reference sequence). The DNA of the CDR3 is TGTGCCAGCACCTCCCGGGGGGGGAATGGCTACACCTTC. Protein product: CASTSRGGNGYTF.

The chain combines TRBV6-6 with TRBJ1-2; D remains unclear. Germline-derived CDR1 and CDR2 are MNHNY and SVGAGI (reference sequence). The CDR3 is 16 residues long. Trimming removed 2 bases from V and 0 bases from J, with 13 bases in between. CDR3 in DNA: TGTGCCAGCAGTTACCCGGACGGACTGTCTAACTATGGCTACACCTTC. It specifies CASSYPDGLSNYGYTF.

The rearrangement joins TRBV7-8 to TRBJ2-1; 13 nucleotides line up with TRBD2. CDR1 is SGHVS and CDR2 is FQNEAQ in the germline V gene. This CDR3 contains 18 residues. With 5 bases clipped from V and 12 bases from J, the junction kept 19 bases outside the gene matches. The CDR3, as DNA: TGTGCCAGCAGCCCTGTAAGTCGACTAGCGGGGGGCAATGAAGTGCAGTTCTTC. This sequence encodes CASSPVSRLAGGNEVQFF.

The chain uses TRBV9 and TRBJ2-5, with no clear D. Looked up from germline, CDR1 is SGDLS and CDR2 is YYNGEE. V was pared by 4 bases and J by 1 base, with 5 bases between. This CDR3 contains 12 residues. In DNA, the CDR3 is TGTGCCAGCAGCCACTCCCAAGAGACCCAGTACTTC. Amino acids: CASSHSQETQYF.

V and J are TRBV6-4 and TRBJ2-5; the match to TRBD2 covers 9 bases. CDR3 size: 16 residues. The trim removed 0 bases at V and 0 bases at J, leaving 2 bases unmatched. The V gene's germline CDR1 is MRHNA and CDR2 SNTAGT. The CDR3 sequence is CASSDSASGDQETQYF. Written as DNA, the CDR3 is TGTGCCAGCAGTGACTCTGCTAGCGGGGACCAAGAGACCCAGTACTTC.

This clone was detected once. This sequence joins TRBV10-3 and TRBJ1-6, with 11 bases aligning to TRBD1. Per germline, CDR1 ENHRY and CDR2 SYGVKD. This CDR3 comprises 15 residues. V shed 7 bases, J shed 9 bases, and the junction held 8 bases outside the gene matches. The CDR3 loop is CAIKRDRGFGSPLHF. For the CDR3, the DNA is TGTGCCATCAAACGGGACAGGGGGTTCGGTTCACCCCTCCACTTT.

The chain has TRBV4-1 and TRBJ2-2; 9 bases are a match to TRBD2. The V gene's germline CDR1 is MGHRA and CDR2 YSYEKL. V trimming: 6 bases; J trimming: 4 bases; junction bases outside the gene matches: 3. The CDR3 is 14 residues long. The CDR3 loop reads CASSLSGSTGELFF. The CDR3 coding sequence is TGCGCCAGCAGTCTTAGCGGGAGCACCGGGGAGCTGTTTTTT.

The V and J genes are TRBV24-1 and TRBJ2-5; 9 nucleotides agree with TRBD2. Trimming took 2 bases from V and 5 from J; bases not matched to a gene: 8. CDR1 is KGHDR and CDR2 is SFDVKD in the germline V gene. The CDR3 runs to 16 residues. CDR3 loop: CATSDSRGGLIETQYF. DNA of the CDR3: TGTGCCACCAGTGATTCGCGGGGGGGCCTTATTGAGACCCAGTACTTC.